This TCR beta chain was found in a study of CD8+CD57+ T cells in acquired aplastic anemia. Across the study: 3 to 3.5 ug was the average amount of DNA from sorted CD4+ and CD8+ cells. Whole-study findings and limits: Overlap between patients and controls comprised roughly 28 CD8+ CDR3 sequences. The CD8+ Simpson's diversity of patients and controls was not significantly different.

TCR beta VDJ combinations and CDR3 sequences were profiled from genomic DNA. TCRdb independently ran MiXCR on the reads; one entry per CDR3 protein. The sample yields 250,000 to 300,000 distinct CDR3 sequences, approximately 55% seen once. V shed 0 bases and J shed 1 base, with 4 bases lying between them. The CDR3 length is 13 residues. The germline CDR1 and CDR2 sequences are SGDLS and YYNGEE. Of note for this clonotype: Its antigen is still unknown.

Sequenced material: sorted CD4+, CD8+, or CD8+CD57+ T cells (not recorded which) from PBMCs. V and J are TRBV9 and TRBJ2-5; D is ambiguous. The sequence was collected from a human donor with severe aplastic anemia or a healthy control (not recorded which). The CDR3 loop reads CASSVGTQETQYF. Written as DNA, the CDR3 is TGTGCCAGCAGCGTAGGGACCCAAGAGACCCAGTACTTC.